This passage covers 15 T cell receptor beta chains from one sample sequenced in a study of identifying expanded T cells in peripheral blood. Repertoires were generated with immunoSEQ multiplex PCR, while TCRdb's copy carries only in-frame clones and drops some. The table shows tens of thousands of clones, with about 80% occurring only once. The sample was blood. The receptors originated from a person between 18 and 69 years old in good health.

This clone has a single count. The V and J genes are TRBV29-1 and TRBJ1-1; 9 bases match TRBD1. Unmatched junction bases numbered 10, after V lost 8 bases and J lost 9 bases. Germline V gives CDR1 SQVTM, CDR2 ANQGSEA. This CDR3 has 12 amino acids. The CDR3 sequence: CSPQTGTGKAFF. The CDR3 DNA is TGCAGCCCACAGACCGGGACAGGGAAAGCTTTCTTT.

The chain is built from TRBV7-2 and TRBJ2-1, with TRBD2 matching over 9 bases. Trimming cost V 5 bases and J 9 bases; bases outside gene matches: 8. CDR1 is SGHTA, CDR2 FQGNSA, per germline. The CDR3 runs 14 residues. This CDR3 reads CASSPAGGWGEQFF. CDR3 coding DNA: TGTGCCAGCAGCCCAGCGGGAGGTTGGGGTGAGCAGTTCTTC.

J is TRBJ2-1 and V is TRBV15; D might be TRBD1 (6 bases). The CDR3 has 16 residues. Trimming stripped 1 base from V and 4 bases from J, with 14 bases between. Germline CDR1 and CDR2: LNHNV and YYDKDF (reference sequence). The CDR3 DNA is TGTGCCACCAGCAGAGGTGGGACATTCCTATACAATGAGCAGTTCTTC. Residues: CATSRGGTFLYNEQFF.

This clone was counted between two and nine times. This rearrangement joins TRBV6-5 to TRBJ2-7; the match to TRBD1 covers 11 bases. The CDR3 runs 14 residues. Germline CDR1 and CDR2: MNHEY and SVGAGI. Trimming took 5 bases from V and 3 from J; bases not matched to a gene: 3. CDR3 bases: TGTGCCAGCAGTCGGACAGGGGGCGACTACGAGCAGTACTTC. Translation gives CASSRTGGDYEQYF.

This clone was picked up one time. The chain couples TRBV27 to TRBJ2-3; TRBD2 aligns across 12 bases. V lost 4 bases, J lost 8 bases, and 13 bases stayed unmatched. The CDR3 loop spans 17 amino acids. The V gene's germline CDR1 is MNHEY and CDR2 SMNVEV (reference sequence). CDR3 bases: TGTGCCAGCAGTTGGGCCGCTAGCGGGGGGGCCCTTGGTACGCAGTATTTT. This codes for CASSWAASGGALGTQYF.

The genes are TRBV5-1 and TRBJ2-1; TRBD2 agrees at 10 bases. V shed 4 bases, J shed 4 bases, and the junction held 5 bases outside the gene matches. CDR1 is SGHRS and CDR2 is YFSETQ in the germline V gene. The length of the CDR3 is 15 residues. CDR3 loop: CASSPISGGYNEQFF. DNA for the CDR3: TGCGCCAGCAGCCCTATTAGCGGGGGGTACAATGAGCAGTTCTTC.

The chain combines TRBV29-1 with TRBJ2-5; D is perhaps TRBD2 (6 bases). V was cut by 0 bases and J by 1 base, with 15 bases left in between. The CDR3 is made up of 16 amino acids. Germline CDR1 and CDR2: SQVTM and ANQGSEA. The CDR3 reads CSVEDRTPGVQETQYF. The CDR3 coding sequence is TGCAGCGTTGAAGATCGTACGCCGGGGGTCCAAGAGACCCAGTACTTC.

The V call is TRBV28, the J call TRBJ2-5, with unresolved D. V was cut by 2 bases and J by 0 bases, with 7 bases left in between. Germline V gene sequence: CDR1 MDHEN, CDR2 SYDVKM. This CDR3 is 14 amino acids long. The CDR3 DNA follows: TGTGCCAGCAGTTTACCACAGAACCAAGAGACCCAGTACTTC. Its translation: CASSLPQNQETQYF.

This clone was counted a single time. This chain uses TRBV18 with TRBJ2-3; 9 nucleotides align to TRBD2. Trimming cost V 4 bases and J 3 bases; bases outside gene matches: 5. CDR1 KGHSH and CDR2 LQKENI come from the germline V gene. This CDR3 is 15 amino acids long. CDR3 DNA: TGTGCCAGCTCACAGTCTAGCGGGACGACAGATACGCAGTATTTT. Its protein product is CASSQSSGTTDTQYF.

This chain connects TRBV5-4 to TRBJ2-1, with D unresolved. CDR1 and CDR2 (germline): SGHNT, YYREEE (reference sequence). This CDR3 has 12 residues. The V end was cut by 0 bases, the J end by 6 bases, with 4 bases between. The CDR3 bases are TGTGCCAGCAGCTTGGATGGCAATGAGCAGTTCTTC. Amino acid sequence: CASSLDGNEQFF.

This clone is medium-sized in the sample. The J gene is TRBJ2-5, the V gene TRBV6-5; weak D call: TRBD2 (5 bases). Germline V CDR1 and CDR2: MNHEY, SVGAGI. V lost 5 bases to trimming and J lost 0 bases, with 10 bases between them. This CDR3 contains 14 residues. This CDR3 is CASSSGTYQETQYF. CDR3 sequence (DNA): TGTGCCAGCAGTAGCGGAACGTACCAAGAGACCCAGTACTTC.

The rearrangement uses TRBV2 and TRBJ2-2; no definite D call. V dropped 0 bases and J dropped 0 bases, with 8 bases sitting between them. CDR1 and CDR2 from the germline V gene are SNHLY and FYNNEI. The CDR3 sequence is 16 residues long. The CDR3 protein is CASSEARRTNTGELFF. CDR3 nucleotides: TGTGCCAGCAGTGAAGCGCGGAGAACGAACACCGGGGAGCTGTTTTTT.

The chain links TRBV9 to TRBJ1-2, with TRBD1 as a possible D gene (6 bases). The CDR3 is 14 residues long. Between the trimmed V and J ends, which lost 0 bases and 7 bases, there was a span of 13 bases. The germline V gene has CDR1 SGDLS and CDR2 YYNGEE. CDR3 sequence: CASSVAGAVRGYTF. CDR3 nucleotides: TGTGCCAGCAGCGTAGCAGGGGCTGTGCGTGGCTACACCTTC.

The chain is built from TRBV5-6 and TRBJ2-5, with 9 nucleotides matching TRBD1. The length of the CDR3 is 13 residues. The ends lost 3 bases at V and 3 bases at J; junction bases unmatched: 0. Germline lookup yields CDR1 SGHDT and CDR2 YYEEEE. The CDR3 nucleotides are TGTGCCAGCAGCTGGGACAGGGAAGAGACCCAGTACTTC. Translation: CASSWDREETQYF.

The chain combines TRBV19 with TRBJ1-1; 7 bases fit TRBD1. The CDR3 totals 14 residues. The germline V gene encodes CDR1 LNHDA and CDR2 SQIVND (reference sequence). V dropped 2 bases and J dropped 6; count of bases not matched to a gene: 6. CDR3 nucleotides: TGTGCCAGTAGTATAAGCTCAGGGGGAGCTGAAGCTTTCTTT. Amino acids: CASSISSGGAEAFF.